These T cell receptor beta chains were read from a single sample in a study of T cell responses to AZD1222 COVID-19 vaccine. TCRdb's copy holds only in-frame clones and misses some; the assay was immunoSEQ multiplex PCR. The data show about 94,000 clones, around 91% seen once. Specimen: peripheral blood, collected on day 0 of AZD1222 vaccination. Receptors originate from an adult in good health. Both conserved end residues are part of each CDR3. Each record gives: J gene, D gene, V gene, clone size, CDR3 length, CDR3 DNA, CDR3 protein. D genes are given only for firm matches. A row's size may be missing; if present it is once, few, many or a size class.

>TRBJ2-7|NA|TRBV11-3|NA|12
TGTGCCAGCAGCTTTGGTAACTACGAGCAGTACTTC
CASSFGNYEQYF
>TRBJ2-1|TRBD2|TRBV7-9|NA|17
TGTGCCAGCAGCCCCCTAGCGGGGGGAACCCCGAAGGGTGAGCAGTTCTTC
CASSPLAGGTPKGEQFF
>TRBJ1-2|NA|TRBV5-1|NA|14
TGCGCCAGCAGCTTGGCCCCGTCTCCCTATGGCTACACCTTC
CASSLAPSPYGYTF
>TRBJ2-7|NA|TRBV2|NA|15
TGTGCCAGCCACGGGGGCAGCCCATCTTCCCGGGAGCAGTACTTC
CASHGGSPSSREQYF
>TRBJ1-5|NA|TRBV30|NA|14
TGTGCCTGGAGTGTTCAGGGAACCAATCAGCCCCAGCATTTT
CAWSVQGTNQPQHF
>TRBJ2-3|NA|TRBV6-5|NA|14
TGTGCCAGCACTTTACAGGCGATCACAGATACGCAGTATTTT
CASTLQAITDTQYF
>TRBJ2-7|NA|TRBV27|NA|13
TGTGCCAGCAGCCGCCCCCCGGTCTACGAGCAGTACTTC
CASSRPPVYEQYF
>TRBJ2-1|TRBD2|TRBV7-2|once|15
TGTGCCAGCAGCCCCACTAGCGGGGGGCCCAATGAGCAGTTCTTC
CASSPTSGGPNEQFF
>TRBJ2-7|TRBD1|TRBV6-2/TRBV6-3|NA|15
TGTGCCAGCAGTTACGGGGACAGGGCGGGCGACGAGCAGTACTTC
CASSYGDRAGDEQYF
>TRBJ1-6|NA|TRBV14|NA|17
TGTGCCAGCAGCCAAGTTCAACAGGACGGCGATAATTCACCCCTCCACTTT
CASSQVQQDGDNSPLHF
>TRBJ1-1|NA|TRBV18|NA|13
TGTGCCAGCTCACCACGAGTGGACACTGAAGCTTTCTTT
CASSPRVDTEAFF
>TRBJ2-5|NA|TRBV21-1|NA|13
TGTGCCAGCAGCAAAGAGCGGGGAGAGACCCAGTACTTC
CASSKERGETQYF
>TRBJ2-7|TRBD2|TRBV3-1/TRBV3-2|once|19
TGTGCCAGCAGCCTCGACCTAGGACTAGCGGGGGGGAGCTCCTACGAGCAGTACTTC
CASSLDLGLAGGSSYEQYF
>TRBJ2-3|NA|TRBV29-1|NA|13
TGCAGCGTTGATCCAGCGACCACAGATACGCAGTATTTT
CSVDPATTDTQYF
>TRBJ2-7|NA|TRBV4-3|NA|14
TGCGCCAGCAGCCAAGAACTCCAGGGGCTCGAGCAGTACTTC
CASSQELQGLEQYF
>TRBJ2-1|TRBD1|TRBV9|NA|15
TGTGCCAGCAGCATCCTACAGGGGGGATACGGTGAGCAGTTCTTC
CASSILQGGYGEQFF
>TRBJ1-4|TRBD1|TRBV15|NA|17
TGTGCCACCAGCAGAGATCTGGGGACAGGGGAGAATGAAAAACTGTTTTTT
CATSRDLGTGENEKLFF
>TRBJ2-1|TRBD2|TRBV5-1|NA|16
TGCGCCAGCAGCTTGGCTAGCGGGGTAACTGGGGATGAGCAGTTCTTC
CASSLASGVTGDEQFF
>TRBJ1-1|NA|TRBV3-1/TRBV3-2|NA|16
TGTGCCAGCAGCCGAGGCGGTGCCATTTGGAACACTGAAGCTTTCTTT
CASSRGGAIWNTEAFF
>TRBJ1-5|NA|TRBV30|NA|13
TGTGCCTGGGGACGGATTAGCAATCAGCCCCAGCATTTT
CAWGRISNQPQHF
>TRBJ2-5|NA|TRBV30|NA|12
TGTGCCTGGAGTGTACGGCTGGAGACCCAGTACTTC
CAWSVRLETQYF
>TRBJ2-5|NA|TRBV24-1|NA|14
TGTGCCACCAGTGATGCAGTCACTCAAGAGACCCAGTACTTC
CATSDAVTQETQYF
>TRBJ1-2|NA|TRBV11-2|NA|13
TGTGCCAGCAGCTTATCGCAAACCTATGGCTACACCTTC
CASSLSQTYGYTF
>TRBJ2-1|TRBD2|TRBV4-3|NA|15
TGCGCCAGCAGCCAAGCGGGGGGGCAAGCCAATGAGCAGTTCTTC
CASSQAGGQANEQFF
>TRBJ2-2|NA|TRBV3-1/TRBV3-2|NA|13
TGTGCCAGCAAGCTCTGGCGGGCCGGGGAGCTGTTTTTT
CASKLWRAGELFF
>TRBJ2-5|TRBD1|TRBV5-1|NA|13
TGCGCCAGCAGCTTTCAGGGGGAAGAGACCCAGTACTTC
CASSFQGEETQYF
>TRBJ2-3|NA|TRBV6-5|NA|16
TGTGCCAGCAGTTACTCGAGTCCCAGCCGGACAGATACGCAGTATTTT
CASSYSSPSRTDTQYF
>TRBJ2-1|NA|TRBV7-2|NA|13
TGTGCCAGCAGCTTACCAGCCTACAATGAGCAGTTCTTC
CASSLPAYNEQFF
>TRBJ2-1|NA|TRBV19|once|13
TGTGCCAGTACGCAGGGGCCGAACAATGAGCAGTTCTTC
CASTQGPNNEQFF
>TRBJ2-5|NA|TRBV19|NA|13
TGTGCCAGTAGTACAGGGATTCGGGAGACCCAGTACTTC
CASSTGIRETQYF
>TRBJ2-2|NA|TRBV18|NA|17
TGTGCCAGCTCACCACCGTCCGGGGGCATGTTCACCGGGGAGCTGTTTTTT
CASSPPSGGMFTGELFF
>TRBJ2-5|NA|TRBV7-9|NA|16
TGTGCCAGCAGCCACGGCGCGGGTCTGGACCAAGAGACCCAGTACTTC
CASSHGAGLDQETQYF
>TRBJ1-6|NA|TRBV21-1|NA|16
TGTGCCAGCAGACCGGGTCGCTTCTCCTATAATTCACCCCTCCACTTT
CASRPGRFSYNSPLHF
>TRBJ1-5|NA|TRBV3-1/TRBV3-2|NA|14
TGTGCCAGCAGCCAAGGAAGTTCCAATCAGCCCCAGCATTTT
CASSQGSSNQPQHF
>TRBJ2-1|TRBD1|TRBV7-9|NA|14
TGTGCCAGCAGATGGGGACAGGGCCCTCATGAGCAGTTCTTC
CASRWGQGPHEQFF
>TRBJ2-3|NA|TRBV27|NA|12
TGTGCCAGCAGGACCAGCACAGATACGCAGTATTTT
CASRTSTDTQYF
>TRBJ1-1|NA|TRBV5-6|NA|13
TGTGCCAGCAGCTTGGGAGGGTTAACTGAAGCTTTCTTT
CASSLGGLTEAFF
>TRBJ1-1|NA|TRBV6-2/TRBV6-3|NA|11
TGTGCCAGCAGTAGTACAGCTGAAGCTTTCTTT
CASSSTAEAFF
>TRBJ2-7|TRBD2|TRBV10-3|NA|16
TGTGCCATCAGTGAGAAGGGACTAGCGGGGGGAGTAGAGCAGTACTTC
CAISEKGLAGGVEQYF
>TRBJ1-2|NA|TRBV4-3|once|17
TGCGCCAGCAGCCAAGAGTTAGGGGCCCAAGCTAACTATGGCTACACCTTC
CASSQELGAQANYGYTF
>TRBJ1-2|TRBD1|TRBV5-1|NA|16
TGCGCCAGCAGCGGGGGACAGGGTTTATCTAACTATGGCTACACCTTC
CASSGGQGLSNYGYTF
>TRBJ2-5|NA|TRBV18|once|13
TGTGCCAGCTCACCCAGGGAACGGGAGACCCAGTACTTC
CASSPRERETQYF
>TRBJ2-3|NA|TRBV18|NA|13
TGTGCCAGCTCACCACCACCCGCCGATACGCAGTATTTT
CASSPPPADTQYF
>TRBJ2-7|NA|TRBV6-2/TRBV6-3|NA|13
TGTGCCAGCAGTTACGCCATGGGGTACGAGCAGTACTTC
CASSYAMGYEQYF
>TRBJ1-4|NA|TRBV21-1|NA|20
TGTGCCAGCAGCAAAGAGGAGGGGGACAGGGACCGTGCAACTAATGAAAAACTGTTTTTT
CASSKEEGDRDRATNEKLFF
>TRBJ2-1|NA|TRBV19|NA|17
TGTGCCAGTAGTATTTTTCCTCGACCGGGACCGGGGAATGAGCAGTTCTTC
CASSIFPRPGPGNEQFF
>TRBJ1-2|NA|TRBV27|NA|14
TGTGCCAGCAGTCAGGGGATCGGCCCCGATGGCTACACCTTC
CASSQGIGPDGYTF
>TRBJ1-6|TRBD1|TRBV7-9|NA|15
TGTGCCAGCAGCTTTTGGGACAGTTCGAATTCACCCCTCCACTTT
CASSFWDSSNSPLHF
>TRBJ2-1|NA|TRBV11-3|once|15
TGTGCCAGCAGCTTAGACGGAGGGGCTTACAATGAGCAGTTCTTC
CASSLDGGAYNEQFF
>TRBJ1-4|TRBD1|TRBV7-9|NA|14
TGTGCCAGCAATACCGGGACAGGGGATGAAAAACTGTTTTTT
CASNTGTGDEKLFF
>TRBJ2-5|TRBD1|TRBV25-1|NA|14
TGTGCCAGCATAAGACAGGGGCCCCAAGAGACCCAGTACTTC
CASIRQGPQETQYF
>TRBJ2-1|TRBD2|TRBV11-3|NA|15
TGTGCCAGCAGCCGGGAGGGGGGCTCCTACAATGAGCAGTTCTTC
CASSREGGSYNEQFF
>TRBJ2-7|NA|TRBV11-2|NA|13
TGTGCCAGCAGCGCGGCGACGGGGGTGGAGCAGTACTTC
CASSAATGVEQYF
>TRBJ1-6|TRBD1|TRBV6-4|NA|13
TGTGCCAGCAGTCGGACAGGGAGTTCACCCCTCCACTTT
CASSRTGSSPLHF
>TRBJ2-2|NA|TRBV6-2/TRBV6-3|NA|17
TGTGCCAGCACCCCTGGACAGTACGCAGGAAACACCGGGGAGCTGTTTTTT
CASTPGQYAGNTGELFF